The clone carrying this T cell receptor (beta chain) was detected only a few times. TCRdb reanalysed the 5' RACE reads using MiXCR and keeps one entry per CDR3 protein. The sample holds some 760,000 distinct CDR3 sequences; about 18% are singletons and the top ten take over 10%. The V end was cut by 6 bases, the J end by 2 bases, with 17 bases between. CDR1 is DFQATT and CDR2 is SNEGSKA in the germline V gene (reference sequence). This CDR3 contains 15 residues. This record belongs to a study of identical twins. Separately, the same data were catalogued under a study of T cells expressing NK-cell markers.

The specimen sequenced was PBMCs. The TCR comes from a woman under 30 in good health. The rearrangement joins TRBV20-1 to TRBJ2-1; no firm D call. The CDR3 is CSARSPGIAYNEQFF. The CDR3 DNA reads as TGCAGTGCCAGAAGTCCAGGTATCGCCTACAATGAGCAGTTCTTC.